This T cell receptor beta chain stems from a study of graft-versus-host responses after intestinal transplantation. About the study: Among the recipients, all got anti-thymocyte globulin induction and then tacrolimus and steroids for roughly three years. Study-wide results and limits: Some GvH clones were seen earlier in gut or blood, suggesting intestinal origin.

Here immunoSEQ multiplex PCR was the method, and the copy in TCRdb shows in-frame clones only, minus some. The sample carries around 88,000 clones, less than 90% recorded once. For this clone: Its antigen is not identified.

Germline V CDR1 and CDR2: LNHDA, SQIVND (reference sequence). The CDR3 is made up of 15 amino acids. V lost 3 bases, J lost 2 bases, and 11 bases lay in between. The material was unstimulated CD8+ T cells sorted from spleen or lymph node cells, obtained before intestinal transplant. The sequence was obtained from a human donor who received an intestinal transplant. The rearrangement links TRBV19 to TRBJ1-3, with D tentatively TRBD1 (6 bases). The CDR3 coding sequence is TGTGCCAGTAGTATGCTGGGGGGCCCTGGAAACACCATATATTTT. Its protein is CASSMLGGPGNTIYF. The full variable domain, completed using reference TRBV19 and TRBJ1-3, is DGGITQSPKYLFRKEGQNVTLSCEQNLNHDAMYWYRQDPGQGLRLIYYSQIVNDFQKGDIAEGYSVSREKKESFPLTVTSAQKNPTAFYLCASSMLGGPGNTIYFGEGSWLTVV.